The subject of this entry is one T cell receptor (beta chain). Its target is not known. The CDR3 has 14 residues. Trimming shortened V by 2 bases and J by 4 bases, and 9 bases separated the two germline ends. Germline CDR1 is SNHLY and CDR2 is FYNNEI. This specimen belongs to a study of beta chain features in type 1 diabetes. Study findings and constraints: Diminished insertions and augmented deletions at VDJ junctions characterized type 1 diabetes patients.

Reverse transcription of all isolated RNA meant that expressed TCRB transcripts were sequenced. Using immunoSEQ multiplex PCR, the repertoire was profiled, and TCRdb retains in-frame clones only, with some absent. In the table there are about 370,000 clones, over 12% of which are singletons. The chain is built from TRBV2 and TRBJ2-4; a weak D match, TRBD2 (6 bases). Material: naive CD4+ T cells from blood. This TCR derives from a young woman in good health. CDR3 coding DNA: TGTGCCAGCAGTGAATTGGAGGGTAAAAACATTCAGTACTTC. This sequence encodes CASSELEGKNIQYF.